This T cell receptor (beta chain) was sequenced during a study of PD-L1 blockade in urothelial cancer. Study overall: Between 0 and 3 prior chemotherapy regimens had been given to patients. It was at 3 weeks (second dose) and 6 weeks after treatment start that blood was analyzed.

Described time point: pretreatment peripheral blood. This table comes from immunoSEQ multiplex PCR, and its TCRdb copy is limited to in-frame clones, with some not included. The sample has roughly 63,000 clones, 75% to 85% seen once. The CDR3 spans 20 residues. J gave up 1 base and V 5 bases, and 16 bases lay outside the gene matches. Germline assignment: CDR1 MNHEY and CDR2 SMNVEV (reference sequence). This clone was found once. The sample was PBMCs, taken around atezolizumab (anti-PD-L1) treatment. V usage is TRBV27 and J usage is TRBJ2-3, with TRBD2 identical over 12 bases. The TCR comes from a man aged 70 or older with urothelial cancer. The CDR3 region has the DNA TGTGCCAGCAGTCTTTTCCGACTAGCGGGAGCGAAGTATGGCACAGATACGCAGTATTTT. As protein: CASSLFRLAGAKYGTDTQYF.